These 30 T cell receptor beta chains were all obtained from the same sample, sequenced in a study of T cell repertoires in cytomegalovirus infection. Which antigens these TCRs recognize remains unknown. In TCRdb, the reads were re-called with MiXCR into one record per CDR3 protein. The repertoire includes about 890,000 distinct CDR3 sequences, under 40% of them detected once, and 13% sits in the top ten. Sequences were derived from cultured CD8+ T cells from PBMCs, sampled from culture after CMV antigen stimulation. These receptors were obtained from a human donor in good health (CMV status not recorded). Some clones in this sample may be carry-over from other donors' samples.

This clonotype was observed a handful of times. J is TRBJ1-5 and V is TRBV6-2 or TRBV6-3, with TRBD1 as a possible D gene (5 bases). The length of the CDR3 is 16 residues. Trimming removed 7 bases from V and 2 bases from J, with 18 bases in between. Germline V gene data show CDR1 as MNHEY and CDR2 as SVGEGT. The CDR3 bases are TGTGCCAGCACCGGGACGGGAGGGTATGGCAATCAGCCCCAGCATTTT. Its translation: CASTGTGGYGNQPQHF.

This clonotype showed up just a few times. The chain combines TRBV5-4 with TRBJ2-7; 7 bases fit TRBD2. Per the germline V gene, CDR1 is SGHNT and CDR2 is YYREEE (reference sequence). V lost 3 bases to trimming and J lost 0 bases; unmatched junction nucleotides: 6. The length of the CDR3 is 15 residues. The CDR3 here is CASSSQWTSSYEQYF. CDR3 DNA sequence: TGTGCCAGCAGCTCACAGTGGACTAGCTCCTACGAGCAGTACTTC.

V is TRBV5-1 and J is TRBJ2-5, with D uncertain. The CDR3 is made up of 16 amino acids. The germline CDR1 and CDR2 sequences are SGHRS and YFSETQ. V lost 4 bases and J lost 3, with 19 bases in between. The CDR3 coding sequence is TGCGCCAGCAGCATGTACTACATGCCGGAGAAAGAGACCCAGTACTTC. This encodes CASSMYYMPEKETQYF.

In its sample, this clonotype was seen a few times. V usage is TRBV6-6 and J usage is TRBJ1-5; D is unresolved. Germline values: CDR1 MNHNY, CDR2 SVGAGI (reference sequence). The CDR3 consists of 13 residues. The V end lost 5 bases, the J end lost 1 base, and 6 bases lay between the germline ends. Here the CDR3 reads CASSHGSNQPQHF. DNA of the CDR3: TGTGCCAGCAGTCACGGAAGCAATCAGCCCCAGCATTTT.

This sequence joins TRBV15 and TRBJ2-5, with D possibly TRBD2 on 6 matching bases. The CDR3 is made up of 11 amino acids. Germline V gives CDR1 LNHNV, CDR2 YYDKDF (reference sequence). With 5 bases removed from V and 7 bases from J, the gap between germline ends came to 8 bases. The CDR3 DNA reads as TGTGCCACCAGCGTTAGCGGGACCCAGTACTTC. It yields the protein CATSVSGTQYF.

The CDR3 loop reads CASSPTGTQEETQYF. The CDR3 nucleotides read TGTGCCAGCAGTCCGACAGGGACTCAGGAAGAGACCCAGTACTTC. The chain is built from TRBV6-6 and TRBJ2-5, with a possible D match to TRBD1 (7 bases). The CDR3 covers 15 residues. CDR1 and CDR2 (germline): MNHNY, SVGAGI (reference sequence). V was trimmed by 5 bases and J by 3 bases, leaving 16 bases between them.

This clonotype was detected ten times or more. The gene calls are TRBV7-9 and TRBJ1-1, with a weak D call TRBD1 (6 bases). V lost 4 bases and J 5 bases, leaving 8 bases between the germline ends. CDR1 and CDR2 (germline): SEHNR, FQNEAQ (reference sequence). The CDR3 length is 12 residues. CDR3 sequence (DNA): TGTGCCAGCAGCTCGCAGGGGACTGAAGCTTTCTTT. Amino acids: CASSSQGTEAFF.

This clonotype has a count of ten or more. The chain is built from TRBV7-3 and TRBJ2-2; D is uncertain. V was clipped by 5 bases and J by 5 bases, with 6 bases between them. CDR3 length equals 12 residues. CDR1 and CDR2 (germline): SGHTA, FQGTGA. The CDR3 reads CASSPRTGELFF. DNA of the CDR3: TGTGCCAGCAGCCCCCGGACCGGGGAGCTGTTTTTT.

This clonotype was detected only a few times. This chain connects TRBV13 to TRBJ2-7, with unresolved D. Trimming cost V 0 bases and J 2 bases, with 8 bases left between them. In germline, CDR1 is PRHDT, CDR2 FYEKMQ (reference sequence). CDR3 length equals 14 residues. The CDR3 spells CASSLGHHPYEQYV. The CDR3 DNA follows: TGTGCCAGCAGCTTAGGGCACCACCCCTACGAGCAGTACGTC.

This clonotype came up many times. The rearrangement uses TRBV7-2 and TRBJ2-1, with 10 positions matching TRBD2. This CDR3 spans 15 amino acids. Germline values: CDR1 SGHTA, CDR2 FQGNSA. Trimming removed 4 bases from V and 7 bases from J; junction bases left unmatched: 7. The CDR3 DNA follows: TGTGCCAGCAGCTCTCTAGCGGGGGCGGGGAATGAGCAGTTCTTC. It codes for CASSSLAGAGNEQFF.

The chain couples TRBV7-2 to TRBJ2-1; 9 bases map to TRBD2. The CDR3 runs to 17 residues. Losses at the gene ends were 4 bases for V and 8 bases for J; bases not matched to a gene: 15. Germline V gene data show CDR1 as SGHTA and CDR2 as FQGNSA. In DNA form, the CDR3 reads TGTGCCAGCAGCTCTCCGGCACCAGCGGGGGGCATTGATGAGCAGTTCTTC. Amino acid sequence: CASSSPAPAGGIDEQFF.

This clonotype was observed many times. The chain is built from TRBV7-6 and TRBJ2-2, with no clear D. Germline CDR1 and CDR2: SGHVS and FNYEAQ. The CDR3 spans 15 residues. V gave up 0 bases and J gave up 7 bases, with 12 bases separating them. CDR3 sequence: CASSLAGLVSGELFF. The CDR3 DNA is TGTGCCAGCAGCTTAGCAGGTCTAGTGAGCGGGGAGCTGTTTTTT.

This clonotype was observed a few times. This sequence joins TRBV7-9 and TRBJ1-6; D call uncertain. V was shortened by 5 bases and J by 8 bases, with 10 bases between the two germline ends. This CDR3 is 13 amino acids long. Germline assignment: CDR1 SEHNR and CDR2 FQNEAQ (reference sequence). In DNA form, the CDR3 reads TGTGCCAGCAGCCAGCGCGGTGATTCACCCCTCCACTTT. Translation gives CASSQRGDSPLHF.

This sequence joins TRBV7-9 and TRBJ2-1; 9 bases align to TRBD1. Germline CDR1 and CDR2: SEHNR and FQNEAQ (reference sequence). The CDR3 extends over 15 amino acids. V shed 5 bases, J shed 7 bases, and the junction held 9 bases outside the gene matches. CDR3 protein: CASSPRTGDMNEQFF. As DNA, the CDR3 is TGTGCCAGCAGCCCAAGGACAGGGGACATGAATGAGCAGTTCTTC.

This clonotype was picked up a small number of times. The chain links TRBV6-2 or TRBV6-3 to TRBJ2-3, with D unclear. Between the trimmed V and J ends, which lost 5 bases and 2 bases, there was a span of 20 bases. The CDR3 runs 17 residues. CDR1 is MNHEY and CDR2 is SVGEGT in the germline V gene. The CDR3 sequence is CASSLLPEGPHTDTQYF. The CDR3 DNA sequence: TGTGCCAGCAGTCTCCTACCGGAAGGGCCCCACACAGATACGCAGTATTTT.

The genes are TRBV7-9 and TRBJ2-1; the D gene could be TRBD1 or TRBD2 (5 bases each). In germline, CDR1 is SEHNR, CDR2 FQNEAQ (reference sequence). The CDR3 sequence is 15 residues long. Trimming removed 6 bases at V and 0 bases at J, with 12 bases between. Written as DNA, the CDR3 is TGTGCCAGCAGTTCTAAGGGGAGCTCCTACAATGAGCAGTTCTTC. This translates into CASSSKGSSYNEQFF.

The V and J genes are TRBV9 and TRBJ2-2; D uncertain. From germline, CDR1 is SGDLS and CDR2 YYNGEE. This CDR3 contains 13 residues. V lost 7 bases, J lost 1 base, and 8 bases lay in between. The CDR3 DNA reads as TGTGCCAGCGTAACTGGGAACACCGGGGAGCTGTTTTTT. It codes for CASVTGNTGELFF.

This clonotype was seen a single time. The CDR3 nucleotides read TGTGCCAGCAGCCCGCGGACAGGGTGGGAGACCCAGTACTTC. As protein: CASSPRTGWETQYF. V is TRBV13 and J is TRBJ2-5; 8 bases agree with TRBD1. The CDR3 extends over 14 amino acids. Germline V gene data show CDR1 as PRHDT and CDR2 as FYEKMQ (reference sequence). The junction had 7 bases not matched to a gene; V was cut back by 5 bases and J by 5 bases.

The V gene is TRBV9, the J gene TRBJ2-5; D ambiguous. V was shortened by 0 bases and J by 2 bases, with 11 bases between the two germline ends. CDR1 SGDLS and CDR2 YYNGEE come from the germline V gene. The CDR3 length is 15 residues. The CDR3 DNA reads TGTGCCAGCAGCGTAGTTGGGTTAGGGCAAGAGACCCAGTACTTC. Encoded protein: CASSVVGLGQETQYF.

This chain connects TRBV27 to TRBJ2-7; 8 nucleotides agree with TRBD2. Germline assignment: CDR1 MNHEY and CDR2 SMNVEV (reference sequence). The CDR3 spans 14 residues. Trimming removed 5 bases from V and 3 bases from J; junction bases left unmatched: 6. The CDR3 DNA is TGTGCCAGCAGTCGGGGGGGGGCCGTCTACGAGCAGTACTTC. Its translation: CASSRGGAVYEQYF.

This clonotype has just a few counts. The rearrangement uses TRBV29-1 and TRBJ1-2, with a tentative D call TRBD1 (5 bases). V gave up 0 bases and J gave up 6 bases, with 11 bases separating them. CDR1 is SQVTM, CDR2 ANQGSEA, per germline. CDR3 length equals 13 residues. CDR3 in DNA: TGCAGCGTTGAAGATGTCAGGGCTGATGGCTACACCTTC. It codes for CSVEDVRADGYTF.

This sequence joins TRBV23-1 and TRBJ1-5; D is uncertain. TRBV23-1 has ORF status, its function being uncertain. Trimming removed 4 bases at V and 3 bases at J, with 13 bases between. The CDR3 sequence is 15 residues long. The CDR3 reads CASSRRRANNQPQHF. CDR3 nucleotide sequence: TGCGCCAGCAGTCGCCGAAGGGCTAACAATCAGCCCCAGCATTTT.

As for this clonotype: Just one base apart from a much larger clone, this may be a read error. The rearrangement links TRBV6-1 to TRBJ2-3, with unresolved D. This CDR3 region has 13 residues. The V gene's germline CDR1 is MNHNS and CDR2 SASEGT. DNA of the CDR3: TGTGTCAGCTACAATCCTTCCACAGATACGCAGTATTTT. As protein: CVSYNPSTDTQYF.

The chain has TRBV4-1 and TRBJ1-2; a weak D match, TRBD1 (6 bases). The CDR3 runs to 16 residues. Trimming pared 0 bases from V and 5 bases from J, leaving 16 bases between. Germline CDR1 and CDR2: MGHRA and YSYEKL. The CDR3 sequence is CASSQDLGGRGYGYTF. DNA of the CDR3: TGCGCCAGCAGCCAAGATCTCGGGGGGCGCGGGTATGGCTACACCTTC.

This chain links TRBV12-3 or TRBV12-4 with TRBJ1-6, with TRBD1 identical over 8 bases. CDR3 length: 14 amino acids. Trimming removed 6 bases from V and 11 bases from J; junction bases left unmatched: 9. The CDR3, as DNA: TGTGCCAGCAGATCAGGGGGCGGTTTGACACCCCTCCACTTT. Translating gives CASRSGGGLTPLHF.

This clonotype was detected a few times. The V gene is TRBV27, the J gene TRBJ1-2; D is perhaps TRBD1 (6 bases). Trimming pared 3 bases from V and 0 bases from J, leaving 14 bases between. Germline V gene data show CDR1 as MNHEY and CDR2 as SMNVEV (reference sequence). The length of the CDR3 is 16 residues. Here the CDR3 DNA reads TGTGCCAGCAGTTTCGCGGGGGGGGCCTCTAACTATGGCTACACCTTC. Translated, it gives CASSFAGGASNYGYTF.

The chain couples TRBV19 to TRBJ2-1, with D possibly being TRBD1 (8 bases). CDR3 size: 14 residues. Trimming shortened V by 6 bases and J by 5 bases, and 14 bases separated the two germline ends. Germline V gene sequence: CDR1 LNHDA, CDR2 SQIVND (reference sequence). The CDR3 spells CASSLQGGHNEQFF. CDR3 in DNA: TGTGCCAGTAGCCTACAGGGGGGGCACAATGAGCAGTTCTTC.

This clonotype has more than one count but fewer than ten. The V gene is TRBV20-1, the J gene TRBJ1-4; weak D call: TRBD1 (6 bases). Germline CDR1 reads DFQATT; CDR2 reads SNEGSKA (reference sequence). CDR3 length: 16 amino acids. V dropped 0 bases and J dropped 0 bases, with 11 bases sitting between them. CDR3: CSARDEGGATNEKLFF. CDR3 nucleotides: TGCAGTGCTAGAGACGAAGGGGGGGCAACTAATGAAAAACTGTTTTTT.

This chain uses TRBV19 with TRBJ1-2, with D uncertain. Germline lookup yields CDR1 LNHDA and CDR2 SQIVND (reference sequence). V shed 5 bases and J shed 2 bases, with 9 bases lying between them. This CDR3 has 13 amino acids. CDR3 bases: TGTGCCAGTAGTGCCTATGCGAACTATGGCTACACCTTC. Its translation is CASSAYANYGYTF.

This clonotype showed up many times. This rearrangement joins TRBV7-6 to TRBJ2-3; D is undetermined. V lost 2 bases and J 2 bases, leaving 5 bases between the germline ends. This CDR3 spans 13 amino acids. Per germline, CDR1 SGHVS and CDR2 FNYEAQ. The chain's CDR3 is CASSLSHTDTQYF. In DNA form, the CDR3 reads TGTGCCAGCAGCTTAAGTCACACAGATACGCAGTATTTT.